A selection of T cell receptor beta chains follows, all from one sample in a study of CXCR3-negative and CXCR3-positive naive CD8 T cells. TCRdb reworked the 5' RACE reads into one entry per CDR3 protein, no DNA. The sample data list fewer than 9,500 distinct CDR3 sequences. The sample taken for sequencing was naive CXCR3- CD8+ T cells from blood. The source is a human donor in good health. Some clones in this sample may be carry-over from other donors' samples. Both conserved end residues are part of each CDR3. Expanded clones are given a class, and other clones once, few, many or no size at all.

J gene | clone size | V gene | CDR3 protein
TRBJ2-1 | medium-sized | TRBV5-1 | CASSLRASYNEQFF
TRBJ2-3 | medium-sized | TRBV29-1 | CSVEGEGWGRVSSTDTQYF
TRBJ2-3 | . | TRBV28 | CASSVPNGGTSTDTQYF
TRBJ2-1 | . | TRBV29-1 | CSARPLLGGGDNEQFF
TRBJ2-1 | . | TRBV29-1 | CSVALSGRAYNEQFF
TRBJ2-1 | medium-sized | TRBV5-1 | CASSLWGVGNEQFF
TRBJ2-1 | medium-sized | TRBV20-1 | CSARSSGNEQFF
TRBJ1-1 | medium-sized | TRBV4-2 | CASSPSGGQNTEAFF
TRBJ2-5 | medium-sized | TRBV4-1 | CASSARQGEETQYF
TRBJ2-1 | . | TRBV11-2 | CASSLETGYNEQFF
TRBJ1-2 | . | TRBV29-1 | CSVETRDYGYTF
TRBJ2-3 | . | TRBV29-1 | CSVEDIADTQYF
TRBJ2-3 | . | TRBV7-8 | CASSLQDTDTQYF
TRBJ2-5 | . | TRBV4-2 | CASSQIGQETQYF
TRBJ1-4 | medium-sized | TRBV20-1 | CSARERGTNEKLFF
TRBJ2-1 | medium-sized | TRBV19 | CASTLVGGSRHEQFF
TRBJ2-7 | medium-sized | TRBV20-1 | CSASPGGSPYEQYF
TRBJ1-2 | . | TRBV29-1 | CSVEEAERGSSGYTF
TRBJ2-3 | . | TRBV5-1 | CASSSLPGLADPIDTQYF
TRBJ1-2 | . | TRBV29-1 | CSVYASHCYTF
TRBJ2-1 | . | TRBV6-2/TRBV6-3 | CASSYQLAGINEQFF